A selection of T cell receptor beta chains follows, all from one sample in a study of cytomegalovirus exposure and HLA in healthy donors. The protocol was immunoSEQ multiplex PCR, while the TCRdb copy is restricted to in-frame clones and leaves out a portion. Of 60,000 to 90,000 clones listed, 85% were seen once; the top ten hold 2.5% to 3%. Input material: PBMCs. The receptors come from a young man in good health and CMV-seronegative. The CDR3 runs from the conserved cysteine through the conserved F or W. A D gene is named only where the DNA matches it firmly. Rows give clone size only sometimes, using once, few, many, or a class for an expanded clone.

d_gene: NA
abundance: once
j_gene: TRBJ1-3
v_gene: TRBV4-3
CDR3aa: CASSSQGPGNTIYF
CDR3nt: TGCGCCAGCAGCTCGCAGGGGCCTGGAAACACCATATATTTT

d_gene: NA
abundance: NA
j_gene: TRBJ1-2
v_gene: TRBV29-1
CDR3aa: CSARGEGQGYTF
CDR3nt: TGCAGCGCCCGGGGGGAGGGTCAGGGCTACACCTTC

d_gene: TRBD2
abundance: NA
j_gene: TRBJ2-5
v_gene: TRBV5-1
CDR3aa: CASYETSVQETQYF
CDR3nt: TGCGCCAGCTACGAGACTAGCGTCCAAGAGACCCAGTACTTC

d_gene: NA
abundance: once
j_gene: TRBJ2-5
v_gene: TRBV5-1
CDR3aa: CASYGGQQETQYF
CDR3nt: TGCGCCAGCTACGGAGGGCAGCAAGAGACCCAGTACTTC

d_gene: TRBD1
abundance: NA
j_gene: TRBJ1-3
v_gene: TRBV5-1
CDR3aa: CASSVTGDSGNTIYF
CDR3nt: TGCGCCAGCAGCGTAACAGGGGACTCTGGAAACACCATATATTTT

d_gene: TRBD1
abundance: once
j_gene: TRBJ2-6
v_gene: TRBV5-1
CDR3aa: CASSPRRDSSGANVLTF
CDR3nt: TGCGCCAGCAGCCCCCGCCGGGACAGCTCTGGGGCCAACGTCCTGACTTTC

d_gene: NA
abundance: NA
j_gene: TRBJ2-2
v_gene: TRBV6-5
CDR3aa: CASSYSTANTGELFF
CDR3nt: TGTGCCAGCAGTTACAGCACCGCGAACACCGGGGAGCTGTTTTTT

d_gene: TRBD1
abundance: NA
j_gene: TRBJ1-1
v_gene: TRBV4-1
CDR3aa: CASSPLDRKQGNTEAFF
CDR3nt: TGCGCCAGCAGCCCTCTGGACAGGAAACAAGGGAACACTGAAGCTTTCTTT

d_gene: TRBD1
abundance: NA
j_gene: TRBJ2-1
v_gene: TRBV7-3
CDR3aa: CASSSYGQGALYEQFF
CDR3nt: TGTGCCAGCAGCTCCTATGGACAGGGGGCTTTGTATGAGCAGTTCTTC

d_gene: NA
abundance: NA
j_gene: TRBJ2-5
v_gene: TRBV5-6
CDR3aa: CASSLGSTETQYF
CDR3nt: TGTGCCAGCAGCCTGGGGAGCACCGAGACCCAGTACTTC

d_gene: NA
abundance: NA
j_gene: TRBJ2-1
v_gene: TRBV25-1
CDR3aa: CASSVGGLQFF
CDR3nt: TGTGCCAGCAGTGTAGGCGGATTGCAGTTCTTC

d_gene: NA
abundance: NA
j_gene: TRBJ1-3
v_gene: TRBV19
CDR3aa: CASSKRFGSVLGSSGNTIYF
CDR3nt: TGTGCCAGTAGTAAACGCTTTGGTTCGGTCCTTGGGAGCTCTGGAAACACCATATATTTT

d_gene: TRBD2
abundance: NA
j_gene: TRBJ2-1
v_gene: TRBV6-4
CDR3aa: CASSVTSGGASDEQFF
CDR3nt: TGTGCCAGCAGTGTTACTAGCGGGGGGGCCTCGGATGAGCAGTTCTTC

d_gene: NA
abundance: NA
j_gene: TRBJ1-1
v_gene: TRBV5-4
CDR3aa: CASSFITENTEAFF
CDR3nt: TGTGCCAGCAGCTTTATTACAGAGAACACTGAAGCTTTCTTT

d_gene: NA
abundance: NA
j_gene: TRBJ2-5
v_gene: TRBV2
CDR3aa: CASSGTGVQETQYF
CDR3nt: TGTGCCAGCAGTGGGACGGGAGTACAAGAGACCCAGTACTTC

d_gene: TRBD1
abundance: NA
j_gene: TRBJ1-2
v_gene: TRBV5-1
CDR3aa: CASSIPVPRDSNYGYTF
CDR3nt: TGCGCCAGCAGCATCCCAGTTCCCCGGGACAGTAACTATGGCTACACCTTC

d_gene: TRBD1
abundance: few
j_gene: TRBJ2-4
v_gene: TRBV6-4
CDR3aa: CASSQTGDRDIQYF
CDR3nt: TGTGCCAGCAGTCAGACAGGGGACAGAGACATTCAGTACTTC

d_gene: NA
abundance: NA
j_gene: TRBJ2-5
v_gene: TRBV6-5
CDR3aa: CASRVDPVETQYF
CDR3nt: TGTGCCAGCAGGGTAGATCCGGTAGAGACCCAGTACTTC

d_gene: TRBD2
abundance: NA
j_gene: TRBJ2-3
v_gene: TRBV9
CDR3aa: CASSVLAGVGDTQYF
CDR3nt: TGTGCCAGCAGCGTACTAGCGGGGGTTGGAGATACGCAGTATTTT

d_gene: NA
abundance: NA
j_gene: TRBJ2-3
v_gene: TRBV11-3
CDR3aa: CASSFDRDTDTQYF
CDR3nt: TGTGCCAGCAGCTTCGACCGGGACACAGATACGCAGTATTTT

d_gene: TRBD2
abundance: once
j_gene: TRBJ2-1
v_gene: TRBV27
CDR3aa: CASSYAGGDYNEQFF
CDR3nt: TGTGCCAGCAGCTACGCGGGGGGAGATTACAATGAGCAGTTCTTC